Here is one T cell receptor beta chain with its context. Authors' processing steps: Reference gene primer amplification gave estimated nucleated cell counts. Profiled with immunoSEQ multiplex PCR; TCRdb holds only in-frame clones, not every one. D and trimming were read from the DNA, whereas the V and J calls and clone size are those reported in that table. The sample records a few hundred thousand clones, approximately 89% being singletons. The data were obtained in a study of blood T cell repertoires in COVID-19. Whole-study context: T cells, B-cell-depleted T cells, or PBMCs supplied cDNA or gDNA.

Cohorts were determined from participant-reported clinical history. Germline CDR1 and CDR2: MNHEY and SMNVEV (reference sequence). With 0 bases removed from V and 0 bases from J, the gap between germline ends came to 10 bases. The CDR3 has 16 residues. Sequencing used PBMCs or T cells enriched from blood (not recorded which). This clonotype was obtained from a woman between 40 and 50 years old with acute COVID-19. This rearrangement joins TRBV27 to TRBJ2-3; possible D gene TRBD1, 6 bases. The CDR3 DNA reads TGTGCCAGCAGTTTATCGAGGACAGTCAGCACAGATACGCAGTATTTT. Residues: CASSLSRTVSTDTQYF.